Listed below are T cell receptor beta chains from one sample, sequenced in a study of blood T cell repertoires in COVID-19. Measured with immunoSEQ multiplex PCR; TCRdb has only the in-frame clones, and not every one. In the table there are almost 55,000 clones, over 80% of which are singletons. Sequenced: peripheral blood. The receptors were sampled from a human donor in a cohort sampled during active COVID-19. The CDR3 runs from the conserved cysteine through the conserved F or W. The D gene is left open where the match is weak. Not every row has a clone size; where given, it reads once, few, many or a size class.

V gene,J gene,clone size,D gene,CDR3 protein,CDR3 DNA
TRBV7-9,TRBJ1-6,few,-,CASSLGQGHSPLHF,TGTGCCAGCAGCTTAGGGCAGGGCCATTCACCCCTCCACTTT
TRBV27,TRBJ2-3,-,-,CASSFGRGGAGDTQYF,TGTGCCAGCAGTTTCGGCCGGGGCGGGGCTGGGGATACGCAGTATTTT
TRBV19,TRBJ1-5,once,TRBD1,CASSRTGGNQPQHF,TGTGCCAGTAGTAGAACAGGGGGGAATCAGCCCCAGCATTTT
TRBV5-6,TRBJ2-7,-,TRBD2,CASLHTSGGQSSYEQYF,TGTGCCAGCCTTCATACTAGCGGGGGTCAATCCTCCTACGAGCAGTACTTC
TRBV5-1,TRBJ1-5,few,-,CASSLDGRQPQHF,TGCGCCAGCAGCTTGGATGGGAGGCAGCCCCAGCATTTT
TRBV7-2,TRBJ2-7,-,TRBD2,CASSRGGVSYEQYF,TGTGCCAGCAGCCGTGGGGGGGTCTCCTACGAGCAGTACTTC
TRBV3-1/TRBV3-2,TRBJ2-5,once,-,CASSQVGLQETQYF,TGTGCCAGCAGCCAAGTGGGCCTACAGGAGACCCAGTACTTC
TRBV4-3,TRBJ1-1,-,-,CASSTQAGDKNTEAFF,TGCGCCAGCAGCACGCAAGCAGGGGACAAGAACACTGAAGCTTTCTTT
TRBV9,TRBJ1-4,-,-,CASSPYDKFNEKLFF,TGTGCCAGCTCTCCTTATGACAAGTTTAATGAAAAACTGTTTTTT
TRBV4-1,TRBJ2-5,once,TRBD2,CASSQETSGGARETQYF,TGCGCCAGCAGCCAAGAAACTAGCGGGGGGGCCAGAGAGACCCAGTACTTC
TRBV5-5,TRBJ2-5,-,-,CASSPTGRIGETQYF,TGTGCCAGCAGCCCGACAGGTCGCATCGGGGAGACCCAGTACTTC
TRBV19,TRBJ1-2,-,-,CASSIDPGRGYTF,TGTGCCAGTAGTATAGATCCCGGGAGGGGCTACACCTTC
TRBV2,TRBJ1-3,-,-,CASWASSGNTIYF,TGTGCCAGCTGGGCCAGCTCTGGAAACACCATATATTTT
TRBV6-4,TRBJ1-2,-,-,CASSTLTGGGDYGYTF,TGTGCCAGCAGTACCCTTACGGGGGGGGGAGACTATGGCTACACCTTC
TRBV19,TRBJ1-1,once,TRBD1,CASSIGQGMGNTEAFF,TGTGCCAGTAGTATCGGACAGGGAATGGGTAACACTGAAGCTTTCTTT
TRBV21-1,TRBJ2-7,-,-,CASSIPITGDGSYEQYF,TGTGCCAGCAGCATCCCCATAACAGGGGACGGCTCCTACGAGCAGTACTTC
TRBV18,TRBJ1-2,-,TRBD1,CASSPRTGGYTF,TGTGCCAGCTCACCGAGGACAGGGGGCTACACCTTC
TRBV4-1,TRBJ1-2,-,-,CASSQEDSLTYGYTF,TGCGCCAGCAGCCAAGAAGACAGCCTCACCTATGGCTACACCTTC
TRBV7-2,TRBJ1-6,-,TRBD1,CASSFTGGYSPLHF,TGTGCCAGCAGCTTCACAGGGGGCTATTCACCCCTCCACTTT
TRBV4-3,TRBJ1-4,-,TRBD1,CASSQETGFNEKLFF,TGCGCCAGCAGCCAAGAGACAGGGTTTAATGAAAAACTGTTTTTT
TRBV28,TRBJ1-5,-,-,CASTPGVSSSNQPQHF,TGTGCCAGCACCCCAGGGGTCTCGTCAAGCAATCAGCCCCAGCATTTT
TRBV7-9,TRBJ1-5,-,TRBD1,CASSEGQRNNQPQHF,TGTGCCAGCAGCGAGGGACAGCGAAACAATCAGCCCCAGCATTTT
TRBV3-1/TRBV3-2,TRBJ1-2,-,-,CASSQAADYGYTF,TGTGCCAGCAGCCAGGCCGCAGACTATGGCTACACCTTC
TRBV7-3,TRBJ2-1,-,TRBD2,CASSNNFGGLAGPRARQFF,TGTGCCAGCAGCAATAACTTTGGGGGACTAGCGGGGCCCAGGGCCCGGCAGTTCTTC
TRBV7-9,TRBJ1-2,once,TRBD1,CASSNLPPGQANYGYTF,TGTGCCAGCAGCAATTTACCCCCCGGACAGGCTAACTATGGCTACACCTTC
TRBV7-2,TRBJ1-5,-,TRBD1,CASRGGTGVNQPQHF,TGTGCCAGCAGGGGAGGGACAGGGGTCAATCAGCCCCAGCATTTT
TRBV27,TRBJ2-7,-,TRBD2,CASRKVSGGPYEQYF,TGTGCCAGCCGGAAAGTTAGCGGGGGTCCCTACGAGCAGTACTTC
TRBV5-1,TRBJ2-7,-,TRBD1,CASSLGIRDRGSYEQYF,TGCGCCAGCAGCTTGGGCATCCGGGACAGGGGGTCGTACGAGCAGTACTTC
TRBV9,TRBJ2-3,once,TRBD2,CASSVDGRAASTDTQYF,TGTGCCAGCAGCGTAGACGGGAGGGCCGCTAGCACAGATACGCAGTATTTT
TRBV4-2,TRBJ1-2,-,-,CASSQDGSRANYGYTF,TGTGCCAGCAGCCAAGACGGGTCAAGAGCCAACTATGGCTACACCTTC
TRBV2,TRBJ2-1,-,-,CASSVYPIGEQFF,TGTGCCAGCAGTGTTTACCCCATCGGTGAGCAGTTCTTC
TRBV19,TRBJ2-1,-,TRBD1,CASSGRQGVEQFF,TGTGCCAGTAGTGGGAGACAGGGGGTTGAGCAGTTCTTC
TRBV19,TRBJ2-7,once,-,CASSRGEPYEQYF,TGTGCCAGTAGTCGTGGGGAGCCCTACGAGCAGTACTTC
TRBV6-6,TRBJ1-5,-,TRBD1,CASRIGQGTNQPQHF,TGTGCCAGCAGGATTGGACAGGGGACAAATCAGCCCCAGCATTTT
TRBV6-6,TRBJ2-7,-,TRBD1,CASRGDRKYEQYF,TGTGCCAGCAGGGGGGACAGAAAATACGAGCAGTACTTC
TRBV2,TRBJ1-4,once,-,CASRERRGGEKLFF,TGTGCCAGCAGGGAAAGGAGGGGGGGGGAAAAACTGTTTTTT
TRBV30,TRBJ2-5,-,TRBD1,CAFGQGLITLRQETQYF,TGTGCCTTCGGACAGGGGCTGATCACCCTCCGACAAGAGACCCAGTACTTC
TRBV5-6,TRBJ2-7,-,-,CASSLAAAREQYF,TGTGCCAGCAGCTTGGCCGCGGCTAGGGAGCAGTACTTC
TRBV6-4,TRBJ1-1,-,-,CASSDLGGTEAFF,TGTGCCAGCAGTGACCTAGGGGGCACTGAAGCTTTCTTT
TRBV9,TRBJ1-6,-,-,CASSSSPTDYSPLHF,TGTGCCAGCAGCTCCAGTCCGACAGATTATTCACCCCTCCACTTT
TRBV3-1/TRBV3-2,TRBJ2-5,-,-,CASSRALGRPQYF,TGTGCCAGCAGCCGAGCACTAGGGCGGCCCCAGTACTTC
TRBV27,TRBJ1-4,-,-,CASSPHTEYNEKLFF,TGTGCCAGCAGTCCGCACACAGAGTATAATGAAAAACTGTTTTTT
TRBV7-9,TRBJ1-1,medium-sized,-,CASSLIQGGSEAFF,TGTGCCAGCAGCTTAATCCAGGGTGGGTCTGAAGCTTTCTTT
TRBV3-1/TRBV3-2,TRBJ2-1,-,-,CASSPLVANNEQFF,TGTGCCAGCAGCCCCCTGGTAGCCAACAATGAGCAGTTCTTC